The subject of this entry is one T cell receptor beta chain. The data derive from a study of monozygotic twins with inflammatory bowel disease. TCRdb re-called the 5' RACE reads; every CDR3 protein appears as one record, without DNA. Its clone listing holds roughly 150,000 distinct CDR3 sequences. The CDR3 has 15 residues. Looked up from germline, CDR1 is DFQATT and CDR2 is SNEGSKA (reference sequence). The chain couples TRBV20-1 to TRBJ1-5. The specimen was blood. This receptor was obtained from a human donor with ulcerative colitis or Crohn's disease, or a healthy co-twin of an affected twin (not recorded which). CDR3 residues: CSARDLTWGNQPQHF.